These 18 T cell receptor beta chains were all obtained from the same sample, sequenced in a study. Cells sorted as Tregs were CD4+, CD25+ and CD127-/low. TCRdb independently ran MiXCR on the 5' RACE reads; one entry per CDR3 protein. The data show 35,000 to 50,000 distinct CDR3 sequences, roughly 21% seen once. The sample consisted of Tregs sorted from blood. Source of these receptors: a female donor with breast cancer.

The J gene is TRBJ1-2, the V gene TRBV7-9; TRBD1 aligns across 8 bases. V lost 7 bases, J lost 7 bases, and 11 bases stayed unmatched. Germline V gene lookup returns CDR1 SEHNR and CDR2 FQNEAQ (reference sequence). The CDR3 spans 14 residues. In nucleotides, the CDR3 is TGTGCCAGCACCGGTCCGGCGACAGGGGCTGGCTACACCTTC. The encoded protein is CASTGPATGAGYTF.

The chain couples TRBV12-3 or TRBV12-4 to TRBJ2-5; D might be TRBD1 (5 bases). This CDR3 spans 16 amino acids. The germline V and J ends were trimmed by 6 bases and 2 bases, with 19 bases remaining between them. CDR3 protein: CASRPPAGRRQETQYF. For the CDR3, the DNA is TGTGCCAGCAGGCCGCCCGCAGGGCGTAGGCAAGAGACCCAGTACTTC.

A few counts support this clonotype. This chain links TRBV28 with TRBJ1-1, with D possibly TRBD1 on 6 matching bases. V was clipped by 2 bases and J by 6 bases, with 7 bases between them. The CDR3 consists of 12 residues. Germline CDR1 is MDHEN and CDR2 is SYDVKM. This CDR3 is CASSLKGAEAFF. The CDR3 nucleotides are TGTGCCAGCAGTTTAAAGGGGGCTGAAGCTTTCTTT.

Details on this clonotype: This may come from a read error, since a much larger clone is one base off. DNA of the CDR3: TGTGCCAGCCGTCTGTGGGTGGATACGCAGTATTTT. Protein sequence: CASRLWVDTQYF. The rearrangement links TRBV6-1 to TRBJ2-3; D is unclear. Per germline, CDR1 MNHNS and CDR2 SASEGT. Deletions cut 8 bases from V and 6 bases from J, with 12 bases between. This CDR3 spans 12 amino acids.

Many counts were recorded for this clonotype. The J gene is TRBJ2-1, the V gene TRBV24-1; weak D call: TRBD1 (6 bases). Deletions cut 3 bases from V and 6 bases from J, with 11 bases between. The germline V gene encodes CDR1 KGHDR and CDR2 SFDVKD. The CDR3 sequence is 14 residues long. Written as DNA, the CDR3 is TGTGCCACCAGTGATCAGGGGTTTCCCAATGAGCAGTTCTTC. Translation: CATSDQGFPNEQFF.

This clonotype was seen ten or more times. The chain links TRBV10-2 to TRBJ1-1; no reliable D call. CDR1 is WSHSY, CDR2 SAAADI, per germline. V was shortened by 0 bases and J by 4 bases, with 9 bases between the two germline ends. The CDR3 runs 14 residues. CDR3 region: CASSESGFVTEAFF. The CDR3 region has the DNA TGCGCCAGCAGTGAGTCAGGATTTGTCACTGAAGCTTTCTTT.

This clonotype has ten or more counts. The chain carries TRBV10-3 and TRBJ1-1, with a weak D call TRBD1 (6 bases). V lost 3 bases and J 0 bases, leaving 8 bases between the germline ends. Germline V CDR1 and CDR2: ENHRY, SYGVKD. The CDR3 sequence is 14 residues long. Here the CDR3 reads CAISDTGMNTEAFF. In nucleotides, the CDR3 is TGTGCCATCAGTGACACAGGGATGAACACTGAAGCTTTCTTT.

V is TRBV4-1 and J is TRBJ2-7, with TRBD1 matching 7 bases. This CDR3 comprises 16 residues. The J segment lost 5 bases and the V segment lost 2 bases, leaving 12 bases of the junction unmatched. From germline, CDR1 is MGHRA and CDR2 YSYEKL. CDR3 sequence: CASSQPESGGINEQYF. CDR3 nucleotides: TGCGCCAGCAGCCAACCAGAGTCAGGGGGAATCAACGAGCAGTACTTC.

This clonotype was observed a handful of times. The chain is built from TRBV11-3 and TRBJ2-3, with 7 bases aligning to TRBD1. In germline, CDR1 is SGHNT, CDR2 YENEEA. The CDR3 is 15 amino acids. Trimming at V came to 5 bases and at J to 2 bases, leaving 7 bases not matched to a gene. CDR3 protein: CASSQGQLDTDTQYF. CDR3 DNA: TGTGCCAGCAGCCAGGGACAGTTGGACACAGATACGCAGTATTTT.

This chain joins TRBV9 and TRBJ1-4; D remains ambiguous. The germline V gene has CDR1 SGDLS and CDR2 YYNGEE. The CDR3 has 15 amino acids. With 3 bases removed from V and 4 bases from J, the gap between germline ends came to 13 bases. CDR3 sequence: CASSAEGVSNEKLFF. The CDR3 DNA reads as TGTGCCAGCAGCGCCGAGGGAGTCAGTAATGAAAAACTGTTTTTT.

This clonotype was recorded a few times. The rearrangement uses TRBV29-1 and TRBJ1-1; D is unresolved. Germline V CDR1 and CDR2: SQVTM, ANQGSEA. The V end was cut by 0 bases, the J end by 7 bases, with 21 bases between. The CDR3 length is 16 residues. As DNA, the CDR3 is TGCAGCGTTGAAGATAAGTATCGGGCAGGTTTGATTGAAGCTTTCTTT. As protein: CSVEDKYRAGLIEAFF.

This clonotype appeared many times. This chain joins TRBV15 and TRBJ2-3; unclear D gene. The germline gives CDR1 LNHNV, CDR2 YYDKDF (reference sequence). CDR3 size: 13 residues. Between the trimmed V and J ends, which lost 0 bases and 6 bases, there was a span of 7 bases. CDR3 amino acids: CATSRERVDTQYF. CDR3 DNA: TGTGCCACCAGCAGAGAAAGAGTGGATACGCAGTATTTT.

The table lists this clonotype with many counts. This rearrangement joins TRBV5-1 to TRBJ2-6; a weak D match, TRBD1 (5 bases). The V gene's germline CDR1 is SGHRS and CDR2 YFSETQ. The CDR3 extends over 18 amino acids. The germline V and J ends were trimmed by 5 bases and 0 bases, with 18 bases remaining between them. The CDR3 spells CASRIGHATASGANVLTF. As DNA, the CDR3 is TGCGCCAGCAGAATTGGACATGCAACCGCCTCTGGGGCCAACGTCCTGACTTTC.

The chain joins TRBV20-1 to TRBJ2-3; no definite D call. The CDR3 has 12 residues. Trimming removed 1 base from V and 8 bases from J, with 10 bases in between. Looked up from germline, CDR1 is DFQATT and CDR2 is SNEGSKA (reference sequence). CDR3 DNA: TGCAGTGCTAGAGCTAGTTCTGCTACGCAGTATTTT. Protein: CSARASSATQYF.

The chain combines TRBV20-1 with TRBJ2-3; TRBD2 agrees at 9 bases. There are 15 residues in the CDR3. The germline V gene has CDR1 DFQATT and CDR2 SNEGSKA (reference sequence). Germline trimming cut 4 bases from V and 0 bases from J; bases unmatched to any gene: 5. The CDR3 region is CSAISGSTSTDTQYF. CDR3 DNA sequence: TGCAGTGCTATTAGCGGGAGCACTAGCACAGATACGCAGTATTTT.

A word on this clonotype: This could be a read error, since a much larger clone is one nucleotide away. The chain is built from TRBV6-6 and TRBJ2-5; 10 bases are a match to TRBD2. Germline V gene data show CDR1 as MNHNY and CDR2 as SVGAGI (reference sequence). The CDR3 has 14 residues. The CDR3 DNA follows: TGTACCAGCAGACAACTAGCGGGACAAGAGACCCAGTACTTC. Amino acids: CTSRQLAGQETQYF.

DNA for the CDR3: TGTGCCAGCAGATTCCAACCTAGCGGAAAAGAGACCCAGTACTTC. The encoded protein is CASRFQPSGKETQYF. The chain combines TRBV5-5 with TRBJ2-5, with 7 nucleotides matching TRBD2. Germline trimming cut 5 bases from V and 3 bases from J; bases unmatched to any gene: 10. Looked up from germline, CDR1 is SGHKS and CDR2 is YYEKEE (reference sequence). The CDR3 contains 15 residues.

On this clonotype: A read error may explain this, as a much larger clone is one base away. This chain joins TRBV6-5 and TRBJ2-1; 7 bases map to TRBD1. This CDR3 spans 15 amino acids. Germline V gene data show CDR1 as MNHEY and CDR2 as SVGAGI. V dropped 6 bases and J dropped 8; count of bases not matched to a gene: 13. CDR3 protein: CASSWSIRGSHEQFF. In DNA form, the CDR3 reads TGTGCCAGCAGCTGGTCAATCAGGGGGTCCCATGAGCAGTTCTTC.